These 27 T cell receptor beta chains were sequenced from one sample in a study of T cells in tuberculosis. The method was immunoSEQ multiplex PCR; TCRdb's version includes in-frame clones alone and lacks a portion of them. The sample has under 40,000 clones, roughly 95% seen once; the top ten hold roughly 8%. Sequencing used PBMCs. The receptors here all came from a donor aged 5-35 years with latent tuberculosis or without tuberculosis infection.

The chain recombines TRBV6-5 with TRBJ1-2; 7 bases match TRBD1. The CDR3 is 14 residues long. Trimming removed 6 bases from V and 14 bases from J; junction bases left unmatched: 18. Germline V CDR1 and CDR2: MNHEY, SVGAGI. The DNA for the CDR3 is TGTGCCAGCAGGCCTGTTTCCCGGGACAGCTTGGAAACCTTC. Translated: CASRPVSRDSLETF.

This clone has a single count. J is TRBJ2-7 and V is TRBV5-1; 8 nucleotides agree with TRBD1. The V and J ends lost 4 bases and 2 bases, in that order; junction bases with no gene match: 8. CDR1 and CDR2 (germline): SGHRS, YFSETQ. The CDR3 spans 15 residues. The chain's CDR3 is CASSLRTGSTYEQYF. Here the CDR3 DNA reads TGCGCCAGCAGCCTGAGGACAGGGAGTACCTACGAGCAGTACTTC.

This clone appeared a single time. The V call is TRBV5-5, the J call TRBJ2-3, with TRBD1 as a possible D gene (6 bases). Germline V gives CDR1 SGHKS, CDR2 YYEKEE (reference sequence). The V gene lost 2 bases and the J gene lost 2 bases, with 12 bases spanning the gap. The length of the CDR3 is 15 residues. CDR3 DNA: TGTGCCAGCAGCTTCAGGGGAAGGTTCACAGATACGCAGTATTTT. Translated: CASSFRGRFTDTQYF.

The CDR3 sequence is CAISTGIITEAFF. In DNA, the CDR3 is TGTGCCATCTCAACAGGGATTATCACTGAAGCTTTCTTT. The V gene is TRBV11-3, the J gene TRBJ1-1; D is possibly TRBD1 (6 bases). With 10 bases removed from V and 4 bases from J, the gap between germline ends came to 16 bases. CDR3 length: 13 residues. CDR1 and CDR2 from the germline V gene are SGHNT and YENEEA.

This rearrangement joins TRBV7-9 to TRBJ1-2; the D is unclear. The ends were cut back, 5 bases at V and 6 bases at J, with 16 bases in the middle. The CDR3 extends over 14 amino acids. Germline assignment: CDR1 SEHNR and CDR2 FQNEAQ (reference sequence). The CDR3 is CASSIGPGFDGYTF. The DNA of the CDR3 is TGTGCCAGCAGCATAGGCCCGGGGTTTGATGGCTACACCTTC.

The chain combines TRBV6-5 with TRBJ2-7; a possible D gene is TRBD1 (5 bases). The CDR3 contains 14 residues. Trimming pared 0 bases from V and 6 bases from J, leaving 12 bases between. Germline CDR1 is MNHEY and CDR2 is SVGAGI. The CDR3 coding sequence is TGTGCCAGCAGTTACTCCCGCAGGGTGGGCGAGCAGTACTTC. Protein: CASSYSRRVGEQYF.

The J gene is TRBJ2-5, the V gene TRBV6-1; TRBD2 might be the D (5 bases). This CDR3 is 14 amino acids long. V was pared by 0 bases and J by 4 bases, with 9 bases between. Germline values: CDR1 MNHNS, CDR2 SASEGT. The CDR3 reads CASSEAPGIETQYF. DNA for the CDR3: TGTGCCAGCAGTGAAGCCCCGGGAATAGAGACCCAGTACTTC.

The V call is TRBV6-1, the J call TRBJ2-3; the D is unclear. V was cut by 4 bases and J by 1 base, with 6 bases left in between. This CDR3 has 13 residues. Germline V gives CDR1 MNHNS, CDR2 SASEGT. The CDR3 DNA follows: TGTGCCAGCAGTGCCTGGCGCACAGATACGCAGTATTTT. It encodes CASSAWRTDTQYF.

The chain links TRBV9 to TRBJ1-3; 10 bases align to TRBD1. V shed 4 bases, J shed 0 bases, and the junction held 7 bases outside the gene matches. The CDR3 consists of 17 residues. The germline V gene encodes CDR1 SGDLS and CDR2 YYNGEE. The CDR3 bases are TGTGCCAGCAGCCCCCGACAGGGGGCGGGCTCTGGAAACACCATATATTTT. Its translation: CASSPRQGAGSGNTIYF.

The V call is TRBV7-9, the J call TRBJ2-7; 7 bases map to TRBD2. CDR1 is SEHNR and CDR2 is FQNEAQ in the germline V gene (reference sequence). There are 14 residues in the CDR3. Losses at the gene ends were 0 bases for V and 7 bases for J; bases not matched to a gene: 6. The CDR3 is CASSLAGGPGEQYF. The CDR3 bases are TGTGCCAGCAGCTTAGCGGGAGGGCCGGGGGAGCAGTACTTC. Supplemented by reference TRBV7-9 and TRBJ2-7, the full variable domain reads DTGVSQNPRHKITKRGQNVTFRCDPISEHNRLYWYRQTLGQGPEFLTYFQNEAQLEKSRLLSDRFSAERPKGSFSTLEIQRTEQGDSAMYLCASSLAGGPGEQYFGPGTRLTVT.

The V and J genes are TRBV6-5 and TRBJ1-2; a possible D gene is TRBD1 (6 bases). The CDR3 runs to 14 residues. Trimming took 6 bases from V and 8 from J, leaving 19 bases between them. Germline V gives CDR1 MNHEY, CDR2 SVGAGI. In DNA form, the CDR3 reads TGTGCCAGCAGAAGGGGACACTCCGCGCCCGGCTACACCTTC. It is translated as CASRRGHSAPGYTF.

The chain has TRBV7-2 and TRBJ1-5; possible D gene TRBD1, 6 bases. Deletions cut 5 bases from V and 7 bases from J, with 12 bases between. The V gene's germline CDR1 is SGHTA and CDR2 FQGNSA. This CDR3 is 13 amino acids long. The CDR3 loop is CASSQDSTQPQHF. The CDR3 region has the DNA TGTGCCAGCAGCCAGGACAGTACCCAGCCCCAGCATTTT.

This chain links TRBV6-6 with TRBJ2-3; D gene unclear. CDR3 length: 13 residues. The germline V gene has CDR1 MNHNY and CDR2 SVGAGI (reference sequence). V lost 2 bases and J lost 6, with 9 bases in between. The CDR3 sequence is CASSYPGEDTQYF. The CDR3 DNA sequence: TGTGCCAGCAGTTACCCGGGTGAGGATACGCAGTATTTT.

This rearrangement joins TRBV6-6 to TRBJ2-7; D possibly corresponds to TRBD2 (5 bases). This CDR3 is 16 amino acids long. Between the trimmed V and J ends, which lost 0 bases and 0 bases, there was a span of 12 bases. Germline CDR1 is MNHNY and CDR2 is SVGAGI (reference sequence). CDR3 protein: CASSYSSGVSSYEQYF. The CDR3, as DNA: TGTGCCAGCAGTTACTCGAGCGGAGTGAGCTCCTACGAGCAGTACTTC.

In its sample, this clone was seen once. This chain links TRBV29-1 with TRBJ2-7; 12 nucleotides agree with TRBD2. The CDR3 is made up of 16 amino acids. Germline CDR1 is SQVTM and CDR2 is ANQGSEA. Trimming removed 0 bases from V and 1 base from J; junction bases left unmatched: 4. CDR3 in amino acids: CSVEDPGLAGSYEQYF. The CDR3 DNA follows: TGCAGCGTTGAAGATCCGGGACTAGCGGGTTCCTACGAGCAGTACTTC.

The chain carries TRBV5-4 and TRBJ2-5; TRBD2 is a possible D gene (6 bases). The ends were cut back, 4 bases at V and 2 bases at J, with 21 bases in the middle. The germline V gene has CDR1 SGHNT and CDR2 YYREEE (reference sequence). This CDR3 is built from 17 residues. CDR3 nucleotides: TGTGCCAGCAGCCCTACCCTTCCCGGAGCGGGTCAAGAGACCCAGTACTTC. This gives the protein CASSPTLPGAGQETQYF. Together with reference TRBV5-4 and TRBJ2-5, the CDR3 gives the full variable domain: ETGVTQSPTHLIKTRGQQVTLRCSSQSGHNTVSWYQQALGQGPQFIFQYYREEENGRGNFPPRFSGLQFPNYSSELNVNALELDDSALYLCASSPTLPGAGQETQYFGPGTRLLVL.

The chain recombines TRBV30 with TRBJ2-3, with D unresolved. Germline-derived CDR1 and CDR2 are GTSNPN and SVGIG (reference sequence). This CDR3 contains 13 residues. The V end was cut by 5 bases, the J end by 0 bases, with 9 bases between. The CDR3 bases are TGTGCCTGGGACATTTCTAGCACAGATACGCAGTATTTT. Its protein product is CAWDISSTDTQYF.

This clone was counted once. V is TRBV27 and J is TRBJ2-2, with 7 bases lining up with TRBD2. V dropped 0 bases and J dropped 5; count of bases not matched to a gene: 9. Germline assignment: CDR1 MNHEY and CDR2 SMNVEV (reference sequence). This CDR3 has 17 amino acids. The CDR3 region is CASSLSFAGLGTGELFF. DNA of the CDR3: TGTGCCAGCAGTTTATCGTTCGCTGGACTAGGTACCGGGGAGCTGTTTTTT.

This clone was recorded once. The genes are TRBV7-8 and TRBJ2-2; no clear D. With 5 bases removed from V and 0 bases from J, the gap between germline ends came to 13 bases. The CDR3 runs 16 residues. Germline V CDR1 and CDR2: SGHVS, FQNEAQ. The CDR3 here is CASSIPGPSNTGELFF. In DNA, the CDR3 is TGTGCCAGCAGCATCCCGGGTCCCTCGAACACCGGGGAGCTGTTTTTT.

The V gene is TRBV5-4, the J gene TRBJ2-1, with 9 bases lining up with TRBD2. After removal of 1 base from V and 6 bases from J, the junction contained 8 bases not matched to a gene. Germline V CDR1 and CDR2: SGHNT, YYREEE (reference sequence). The CDR3 is made up of 16 amino acids. The CDR3 nucleotides are TGTGCCAGCAGCTTGTACGCGGGAGGGCTTTCCAATGAGCAGTTCTTC. Its translation: CASSLYAGGLSNEQFF.

This clone is a singleton in its sample. The chain recombines TRBV9 with TRBJ2-6, with D perhaps TRBD2 (6 bases). V lost 0 bases to trimming and J lost 7 bases, with 14 bases between them. Germline-derived CDR1 and CDR2 are SGDLS and YYNGEE. CDR3 length: 16 residues. The CDR3 loop is CASSVGAGNAANVLTF. The DNA of the CDR3 is TGTGCCAGCAGCGTAGGGGCGGGGAATGCTGCCAACGTCCTGACTTTC.

J is TRBJ2-1 and V is TRBV9; tentatively, D is TRBD2 (5 bases). Germline CDR1 reads SGDLS; CDR2 reads YYNGEE. The V end lost 3 bases, the J end lost 10 bases, and 20 bases lay between the germline ends. This CDR3 has 15 residues. The CDR3 here is CASSAVGPLEGEQFF. CDR3 sequence (DNA): TGTGCCAGCAGCGCCGTGGGTCCGCTAGAGGGAGAGCAGTTCTTC.

The CDR3 nucleotides are TGCGCCAGCAGCCGGGGGGGTTTTGTCAAGAACACTGAAGCTTTCTTT. It is translated as CASSRGGFVKNTEAFF. The gene calls are TRBV4-1 and TRBJ1-1; a possible D gene is TRBD1 (5 bases). V was trimmed by 4 bases and J by 1 base, leaving 16 bases between them. The CDR3 has 16 amino acids. Germline V gene data show CDR1 as MGHRA and CDR2 as YSYEKL.

The rearrangement joins TRBV9 to TRBJ2-1, with 7 bases identical to TRBD1. The CDR3 length is 15 residues. CDR1 is SGDLS and CDR2 is YYNGEE in the germline V gene. Trimming at V came to 5 bases and at J to 2 bases, leaving 7 bases not matched to a gene. The CDR3 loop is CASSRYGQAYNEQFF. The DNA for the CDR3 is TGTGCCAGCAGTAGATACGGACAGGCCTACAATGAGCAGTTCTTC. Variable domain in full (rest from reference TRBV9 and TRBJ2-1): DSGVTQTPKHLITATGQRVTLRCSPRSGDLSVYWYQQSLDQGLQFLIQYYNGEERAKGNILERFSAQQFPDLHSELNLSSLELGDSALYFCASSRYGQAYNEQFFGPGTRLTVL.

This clone is a singleton in its sample. The chain combines TRBV19 with TRBJ1-5, with a weak D call TRBD1 (5 bases). This CDR3 comprises 15 residues. Germline V lookup: CDR1 LNHDA, CDR2 SQIVND (reference sequence). V lost 3 bases to trimming and J lost 6 bases, with 15 bases between them. The CDR3 nucleotides read TGTGCCAGTAGTATGGTTCCAGGACAAGGTCAGCCCCAGCATTTT. Protein sequence: CASSMVPGQGQPQHF. Full variable domain (missing parts from reference TRBV19 and TRBJ1-5): DGGITQSPKYLFRKEGQNVTLSCEQNLNHDAMYWYRQDPGQGLRLIYYSQIVNDFQKGDIAEGYSVSREKKESFPLTVTSAQKNPTAFYLCASSMVPGQGQPQHFGDGTRLSIL.

The rearrangement joins TRBV4-1 to TRBJ1-2, with D possibly matching TRBD1 (6 bases). Germline CDR1 MGHRA, CDR2 YSYEKL. V dropped 4 bases and J dropped 0 bases, with 9 bases sitting between them. The CDR3 has 14 residues. In DNA, the CDR3 is TGCGCCAGCAGCCGACAGGCCGCTAACTATGGCTACACCTTC. Amino acids: CASSRQAANYGYTF.

The CDR3 coding sequence is TGTGCCAGCAGTGAACACGGACAGTTCCAAGAGACCCAGTACTTC. Amino acid sequence: CASSEHGQFQETQYF. The V and J genes are TRBV25-1 and TRBJ2-5; maybe TRBD1 (6 bases). V lost 2 bases to trimming and J lost 1 base, with 11 bases between them. CDR1 is MGHDK and CDR2 is SYGVNS in the germline V gene. This CDR3 contains 15 residues.